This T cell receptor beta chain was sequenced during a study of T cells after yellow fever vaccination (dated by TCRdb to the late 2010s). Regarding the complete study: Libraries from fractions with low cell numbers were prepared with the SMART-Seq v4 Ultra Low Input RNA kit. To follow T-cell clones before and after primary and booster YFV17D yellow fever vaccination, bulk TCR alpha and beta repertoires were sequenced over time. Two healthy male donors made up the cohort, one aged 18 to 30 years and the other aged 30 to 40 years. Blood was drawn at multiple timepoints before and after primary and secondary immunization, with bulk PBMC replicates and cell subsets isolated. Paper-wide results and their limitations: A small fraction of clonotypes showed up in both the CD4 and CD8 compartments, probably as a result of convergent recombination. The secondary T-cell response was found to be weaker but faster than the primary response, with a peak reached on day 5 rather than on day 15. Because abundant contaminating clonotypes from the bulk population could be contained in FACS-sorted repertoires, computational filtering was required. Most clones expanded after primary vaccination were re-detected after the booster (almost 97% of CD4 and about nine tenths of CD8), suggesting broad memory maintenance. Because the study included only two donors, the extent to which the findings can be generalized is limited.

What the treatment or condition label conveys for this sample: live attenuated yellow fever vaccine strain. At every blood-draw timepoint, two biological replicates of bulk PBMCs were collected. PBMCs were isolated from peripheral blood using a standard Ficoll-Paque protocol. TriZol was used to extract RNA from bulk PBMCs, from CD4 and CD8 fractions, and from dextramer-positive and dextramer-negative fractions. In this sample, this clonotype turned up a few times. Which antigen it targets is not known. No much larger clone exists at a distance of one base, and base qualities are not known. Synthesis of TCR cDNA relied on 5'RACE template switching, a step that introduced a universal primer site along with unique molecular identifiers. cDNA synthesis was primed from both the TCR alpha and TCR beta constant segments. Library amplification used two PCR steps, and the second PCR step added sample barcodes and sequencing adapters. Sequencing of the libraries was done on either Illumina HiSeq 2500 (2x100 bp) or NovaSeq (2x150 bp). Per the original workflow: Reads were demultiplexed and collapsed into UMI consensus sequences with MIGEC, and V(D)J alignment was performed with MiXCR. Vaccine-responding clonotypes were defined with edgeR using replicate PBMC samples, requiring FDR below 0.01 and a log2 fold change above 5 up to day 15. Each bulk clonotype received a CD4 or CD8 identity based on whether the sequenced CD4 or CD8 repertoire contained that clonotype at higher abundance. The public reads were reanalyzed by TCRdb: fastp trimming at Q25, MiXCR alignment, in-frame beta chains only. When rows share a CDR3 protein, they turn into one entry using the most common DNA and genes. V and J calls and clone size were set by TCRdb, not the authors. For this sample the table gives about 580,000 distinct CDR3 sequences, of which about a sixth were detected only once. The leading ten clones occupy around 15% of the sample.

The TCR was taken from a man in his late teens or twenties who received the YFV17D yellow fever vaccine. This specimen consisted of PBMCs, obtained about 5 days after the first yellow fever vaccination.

The CDR3 reads as follows: CASSFPQSGGFSYEQYV. The sequence in DNA is TGTGCCAGCAGCTTCCCCCAATCGGGGGGCTTTTCCTACGAGCAGTACGTC. The chain is encoded by TRBV7-9 joined to TRBJ2-7; the D gene is perhaps TRBD2, on 7 matching bases. V is shortened by 3 bases, J by 1 base, and the region joining them spans 19 bases. CDR3 length: 17 amino acids, cysteine to valine. Solely the CDR3 DNA is kept, with 51 bases framed from the first base. Taken from the germline V gene (reference sequence), the CDR1 and CDR2 loops are SEHNR and FQNEAQ.